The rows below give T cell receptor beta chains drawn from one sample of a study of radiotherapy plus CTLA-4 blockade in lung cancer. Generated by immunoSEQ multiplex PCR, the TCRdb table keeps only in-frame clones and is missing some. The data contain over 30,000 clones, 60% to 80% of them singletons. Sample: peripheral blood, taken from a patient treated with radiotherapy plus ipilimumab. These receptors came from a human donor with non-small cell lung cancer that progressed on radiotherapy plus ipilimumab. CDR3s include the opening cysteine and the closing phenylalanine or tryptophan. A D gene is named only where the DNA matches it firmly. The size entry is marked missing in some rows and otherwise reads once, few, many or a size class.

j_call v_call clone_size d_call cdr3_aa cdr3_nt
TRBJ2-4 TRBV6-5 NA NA CASSLARGYIQYF TGTGCCAGCAGTTTAGCTAGGGGGTACATTCAGTACTTC
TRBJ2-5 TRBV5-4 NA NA CASSFGGELQETQYF TGTGCCAGCAGCTTTGGAGGGGAGTTACAAGAGACCCAGTACTTC
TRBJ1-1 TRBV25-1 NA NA CASRVNTEAFF TGTGCCAGCCGGGTGAACACTGAAGCTTTCTTT
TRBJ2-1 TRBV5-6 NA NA CASSRGGAGRDEQFF TGTGCCAGCAGCCGAGGGGGGGCCGGACGCGATGAGCAGTTCTTC
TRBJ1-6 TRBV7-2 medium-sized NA CASSLTGLNSPLHF TGTGCCAGCAGCTTAACAGGCCTGAATTCACCCCTCCACTTT
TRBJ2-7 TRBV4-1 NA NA CASSLNPDIYEQYF TGCGCCAGCAGCCTAAACCCGGACATCTACGAGCAGTACTTC
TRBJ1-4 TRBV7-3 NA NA CASSLRGGEKLFF TGTGCCAGCAGCTTAAGGGGAGGAGAAAAACTGTTTTTT
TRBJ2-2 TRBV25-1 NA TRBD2 CASGPQRGMNTGELFF TGTGCCAGCGGGCCCCAGCGGGGGATGAACACCGGGGAGCTGTTTTTT
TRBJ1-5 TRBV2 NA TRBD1 CASRPGTGVGQPQHF TGTGCCAGCAGGCCCGGGACAGGGGTCGGTCAGCCCCAGCATTTT
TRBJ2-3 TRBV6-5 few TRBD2 CASSYRLTSGTDTQYF TGTGCCAGCAGTTACCGGTTGACTAGCGGCACAGATACGCAGTATTTT
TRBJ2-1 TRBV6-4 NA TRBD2 CASSVSGGWHNEQFF TGTGCCAGCAGCGTTAGCGGGGGATGGCACAATGAGCAGTTCTTC
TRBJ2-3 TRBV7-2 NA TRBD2 CASSRWTSGGSTDTQYF TGTGCCAGCAGCCGCTGGACTAGCGGGGGGTCCACAGATACGCAGTATTTT
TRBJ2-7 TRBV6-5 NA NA CASKGQPTYEQYF TGTGCCAGCAAGGGGCAGCCAACCTACGAGCAGTACTTC
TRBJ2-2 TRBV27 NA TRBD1 CASSSSSQDRGLSGELFF TGTGCCAGCAGTAGCTCCTCTCAGGACAGGGGGCTCTCCGGGGAGCTGTTTTTT
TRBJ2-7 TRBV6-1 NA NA CASTFDTTYEQYF TGTGCCAGCACTTTCGACACGACCTACGAGCAGTACTTC
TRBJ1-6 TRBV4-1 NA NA CASSQDPSLHNSPLHF TGCGCCAGCAGCCAAGATCCCTCTCTTCATAATTCACCCCTCCACTTT
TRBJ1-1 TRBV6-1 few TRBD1 CASSVQGAGAEAFF TGTGCCAGCAGTGTTCAGGGGGCAGGGGCTGAAGCTTTCTTT
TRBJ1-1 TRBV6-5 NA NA CASRTVNTEAFF TGTGCCAGCCGGACTGTGAACACTGAAGCTTTCTTT
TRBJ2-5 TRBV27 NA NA CASSGPGGTQYF TGTGCCAGCAGTGGGCCCGGGGGGACCCAGTACTTC
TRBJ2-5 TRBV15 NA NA CATSYGSETQYF TGTGCCACCAGCTACGGGTCGGAGACCCAGTACTTC
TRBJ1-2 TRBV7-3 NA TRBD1 CASSALEGRGHGYTF TGTGCCAGCAGCGCCCTCGAGGGCAGGGGGCATGGCTACACCTTC
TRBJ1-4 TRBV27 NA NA CASSFTGRGEKLFF TGTGCCAGCAGTTTTACAGGGAGGGGTGAAAAACTGTTTTTT
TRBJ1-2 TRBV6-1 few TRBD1 CASSDTGGYDYTF TGTGCCAGCAGTGATACAGGGGGGTATGACTACACCTTC
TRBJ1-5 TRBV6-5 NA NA CATSAANQPQHF TGTGCCACTTCCGCGGCCAATCAGCCCCAGCATTTT
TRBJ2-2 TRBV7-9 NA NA CASSLGAGELFF TGTGCCAGCAGCCTTGGAGCCGGGGAGCTGTTTTTT
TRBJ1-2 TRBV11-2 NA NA CASSSNYGYTF TGTGCCAGCAGTAGCAACTATGGCTACACCTTC
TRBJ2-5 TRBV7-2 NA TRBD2 CASSIRLAGQETQYF TGTGCCAGCAGCATCAGACTAGCGGGGCAAGAGACCCAGTACTTC
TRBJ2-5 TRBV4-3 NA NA CASSQDRGKETQYF TGCGCCAGCAGCCAAGATCGCGGGAAAGAGACCCAGTACTTC
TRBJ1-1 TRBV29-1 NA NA CSASGPPREAFF TGCAGCGCCTCAGGGCCCCCACGGGAAGCTTTCTTT
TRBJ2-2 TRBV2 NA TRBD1 CASTTGATGELFF TGTGCCAGCACAACAGGGGCCACCGGGGAGCTGTTTTTT
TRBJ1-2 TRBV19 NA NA CASSSGGGRYGYTF TGTGCCAGTAGTAGTGGGGGGGGCCGGTATGGCTACACCTTC
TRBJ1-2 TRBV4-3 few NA CASSQDGRSNYGYTF TGCGCCAGCAGCCAAGATGGGAGAAGTAACTATGGCTACACCTTC
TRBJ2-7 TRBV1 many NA CTSSQEVSGVYEQYF TGCACCAGCAGCCAAGAGGTTAGCGGGGTCTACGAGCAGTACTTC
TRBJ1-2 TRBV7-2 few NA CASSYSPYGYTF TGTGCCAGCAGCTACAGCCCCTATGGCTACACCTTC
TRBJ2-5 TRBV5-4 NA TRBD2 CASSSVREEETQYF TGTGCCAGCAGTTCGGTCCGGGAGGAAGAGACCCAGTACTTC
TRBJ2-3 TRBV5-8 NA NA CASSSVPGLNSTDTQYF TGTGCCAGCAGCTCCGTCCCGGGACTGAATAGCACAGATACGCAGTATTTT
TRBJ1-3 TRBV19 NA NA CASRPREARSGNTIYF TGTGCCAGTAGACCGCGCGAGGCCCGCTCTGGAAACACCATATATTTT
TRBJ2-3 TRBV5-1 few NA CASSLDTGMVDTQYF TGCGCCAGCAGCTTGGATACAGGGATGGTAGATACGCAGTATTTT
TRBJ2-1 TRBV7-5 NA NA CARSLAGGGGDEQFF TGTGCCAGAAGCTTAGCGGGGGGAGGTGGGGATGAGCAGTTCTTC
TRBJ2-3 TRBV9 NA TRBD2 CASSTGAGGTDTQYF TGTGCCAGCAGCACCGGGGCGGGAGGCACAGATACGCAGTATTTT
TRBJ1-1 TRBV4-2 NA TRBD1 CASSNDGQVNTEAFF TGTGCCAGCAGCAACGATGGACAGGTGAACACTGAAGCTTTCTTT
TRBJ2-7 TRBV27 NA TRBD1 CASMQGGSYEQYF TGTGCCAGCATGCAAGGGGGCAGCTACGAGCAGTACTTC
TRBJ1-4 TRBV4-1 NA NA CASSHQRGNPREKLFF TGCGCCAGCAGCCACCAACGGGGGAACCCTCGGGAAAAACTGTTTTTT
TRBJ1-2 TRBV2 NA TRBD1 CASSQTGDYGYTF TGTGCCAGCAGCCAGACAGGGGACTATGGCTACACCTTC
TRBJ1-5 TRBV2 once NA CASSEGADQPQHF TGTGCCAGCAGTGAGGGGGCCGATCAGCCCCAGCATTTT
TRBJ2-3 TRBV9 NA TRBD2 CASSVETSGGPDSDTQYF TGTGCCAGCAGCGTAGAAACTAGCGGGGGACCCGACTCAGATACGCAGTATTTT
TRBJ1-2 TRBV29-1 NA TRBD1 CSVNTGTGGNGYTF TGCAGCGTTAACACCGGGACAGGGGGCAATGGCTACACCTTC
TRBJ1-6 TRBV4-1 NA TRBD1 CASSQLQGAGSPLHF TGCGCCAGCAGCCAATTACAGGGGGCGGGTTCACCCCTCCACTTT
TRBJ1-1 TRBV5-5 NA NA CASSLTTNTEAFF TGTGCCAGCAGCTTGACAACGAACACTGAAGCTTTCTTT
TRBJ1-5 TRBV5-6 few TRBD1 CASSRTGFSNQPQHF TGTGCCAGCAGCCGGACAGGATTTAGCAATCAGCCCCAGCATTTT
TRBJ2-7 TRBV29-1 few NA CSAWDKDSYEQYF TGCAGCGCCTGGGACAAGGACTCTTACGAGCAGTACTTC
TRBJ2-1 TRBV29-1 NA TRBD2 CSVDLGLVGSEQFF TGCAGCGTTGACTTAGGACTAGTGGGGAGTGAGCAGTTCTTC
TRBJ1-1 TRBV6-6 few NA CASSYSSDTEAFF TGTGCCAGCAGTTACTCTTCAGACACTGAAGCTTTCTTT